This TCR beta chain was observed in a study of T-cell memory formation after mild COVID-19. Study results and limitations: CD4/CD8 balance characterized clones contracting day 15 to 85, and CD4+ skew characterized later expanders.

From the 5' RACE reads, TCRdb called clonotypes with MiXCR, one entry per CDR3 protein. Of roughly 120,000 distinct CDR3 sequences in the sample, 22% were seen once. This clonotype was observed a handful of times. No antigen is known for it. The germline CDR1 and CDR2 sequences are MGHDK and SYGVNS. Trimming shortened V by 2 bases and J by 3 bases, and 5 bases separated the two germline ends. The CDR3 runs 12 residues. The clonotype originates from a young man who had mild COVID-19 (a few samples of this study predate the infection). Cell type and time point are not known. Source material: PBMCs or a T cell subset sorted from them (not recorded which). V and J are TRBV25-1 and TRBJ2-7; a possible D gene is TRBD2 (5 bases). The CDR3 region has the DNA TGTGCCAGCAGTGAAGAGGGCTACGAGCAGTACTTC. It translates to CASSEEGYEQYF.